This TCR beta chain was sequenced for a study of shared clonotypes between healthy human individuals. Across the whole study: Donor composition was a couple of women and a few men, aged 18 to 49.

Comment on this clone: The antigen remains undetermined.

Study-wide results and caveats: Inspection by rarefaction showed sorted-subset sequencing to be incomplete despite large depth. It was the few donors that limited the genetic and exposure-history diversity represented.

CD4+ cells yielded CD45RA+ naive and CD45RA-negative memory subsets. Clones were read by immunoSEQ multiplex PCR, and TCRdb kept only the in-frame ones, dropping some. Among 2 million to 2.5 million clones listed, approximately 96% were seen once. V lost 3 bases and J 4 bases, leaving 12 bases between the germline ends. Germline CDR1 and CDR2: SGHRS and YFSETQ. The CDR3 consists of 14 residues. V gene TRBV5-1 combines with J gene TRBJ2-3; TRBD2 might be the D (5 bases). The receptor comes from a man younger than 30 in good health. Material for sequencing was naive CD4+ T cells sorted from blood. Subset indicated: CD45RA+ positively selected. This CDR3 reads CASSSSGSPDTQYF. CDR3 nucleotide sequence: TGCGCCAGCAGCTCTTCGGGGAGCCCAGATACGCAGTATTTT.